Listed here is a single T cell receptor beta chain. This sample stems from a study of T cell changes during pregnancy in multiple sclerosis. Produced via immunoSEQ multiplex PCR; TCRdb's table is partial and in-frame only. The data hold around 62,000 clones, with 80% to 90% observed a single time. V was shortened by 6 bases and J by 4 bases, with 15 bases between the two germline ends. The CDR3 runs to 14 residues. CDR1 is SGHAT, CDR2 FQNNGV, per germline. The receptor's source is a female donor with multiple sclerosis, enrolled in a pregnancy study. J is TRBJ2-5 and V is TRBV11-2; TRBD2 might be the D (5 bases). Sequencing was performed on peripheral blood, taken in the first trimester of pregnancy. The CDR3 DNA sequence: TGTGCCAGCAGGACTGTACGAGAGGGAGAGACCCAGTACTTC. Protein product: CASRTVREGETQYF.